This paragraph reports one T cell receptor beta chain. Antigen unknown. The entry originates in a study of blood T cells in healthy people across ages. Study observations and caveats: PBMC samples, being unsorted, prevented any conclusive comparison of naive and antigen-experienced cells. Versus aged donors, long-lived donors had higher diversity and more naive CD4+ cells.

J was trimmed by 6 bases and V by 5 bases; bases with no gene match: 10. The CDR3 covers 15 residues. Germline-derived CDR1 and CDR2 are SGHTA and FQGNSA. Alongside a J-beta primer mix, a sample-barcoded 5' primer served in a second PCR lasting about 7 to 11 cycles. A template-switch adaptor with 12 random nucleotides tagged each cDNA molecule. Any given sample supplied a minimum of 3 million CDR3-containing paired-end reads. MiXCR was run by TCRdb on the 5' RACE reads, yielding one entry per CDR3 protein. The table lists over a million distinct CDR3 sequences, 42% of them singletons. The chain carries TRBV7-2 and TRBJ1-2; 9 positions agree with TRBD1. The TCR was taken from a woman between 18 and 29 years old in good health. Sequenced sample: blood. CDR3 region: CASSGQGQGLNGYTF. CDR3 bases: TGTGCCAGCAGCGGCCAGGGACAGGGATTAAATGGCTACACCTTC.